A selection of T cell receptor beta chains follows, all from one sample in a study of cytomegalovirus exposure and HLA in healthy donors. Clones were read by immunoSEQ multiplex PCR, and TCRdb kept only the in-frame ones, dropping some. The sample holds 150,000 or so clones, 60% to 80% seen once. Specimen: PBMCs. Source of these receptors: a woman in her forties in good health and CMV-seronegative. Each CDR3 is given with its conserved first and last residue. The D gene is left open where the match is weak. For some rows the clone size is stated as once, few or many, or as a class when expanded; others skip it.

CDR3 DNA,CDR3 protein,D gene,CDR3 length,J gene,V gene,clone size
TGTGCCAGCTGGGGGGCTCGGGCTAGCGGGCGGGAACCCGCTTGGAATGAGCAGTTCTTC,CASWGARASGREPAWNEQFF,TRBD2,20,TRBJ2-1,TRBV2,NA
TGCGCCAGCAGCCAAGACCCAGGGCGGAACACTGAAGCTTTCTTT,CASSQDPGRNTEAFF,NA,15,TRBJ1-1,TRBV4-1,NA
TGCGCCAGCAGCTTTCTAGCGGGGGGGCCAGATGAGCAGTTCTTC,CASSFLAGGPDEQFF,TRBD2,15,TRBJ2-1,TRBV5-1,once
TGTGCCAGCAGCCTGGACAGGAACACTGAAGCTTTCTTT,CASSLDRNTEAFF,NA,13,TRBJ1-1,TRBV11-3,NA
TGTGCCAGCAGCCAAGAACTAGATAGCTACGAGCAGTACTTC,CASSQELDSYEQYF,NA,14,TRBJ2-7,TRBV4-2,NA
TGTGCCAGCAGCCCCCGCGGTACGAACACCGGGGAGCTGTTTTTT,CASSPRGTNTGELFF,NA,15,TRBJ2-2,TRBV4-2,NA
TGTGCCAGCTCACTCTCTCAGGGGTTGGTTGAGACCCAGTACTTC,CASSLSQGLVETQYF,NA,15,TRBJ2-5,TRBV18,once
TGTGCCAGCACCCAAGCGGGATCCCTATACAATGAGCAGTTCTTC,CASTQAGSLYNEQFF,TRBD2,15,TRBJ2-1,TRBV6-5,NA
TGTGCCAGCAGTCCTCCCCGGGGGGAGACCCAGTACTTC,CASSPPRGETQYF,NA,13,TRBJ2-5,TRBV25-1,NA
TGCAGCGTCGCCCCCGAAGGGACAGGAGGGTTTGGCGGCTACACCTTC,CSVAPEGTGGFGGYTF,TRBD1,16,TRBJ1-2,TRBV29-1,NA
TGTGCCAGCATAGAACAGGGGAACAATGAGCAGTTCTTC,CASIEQGNNEQFF,TRBD1,13,TRBJ2-1,TRBV6-1,NA
TGTGCCAGCAGCTTGGACGGACAGTCTCATCAGCCCCAGCATTTT,CASSLDGQSHQPQHF,NA,15,TRBJ1-5,TRBV5-5,NA
TGTGCCAGTAGTATTGGGGCAGGGGGAGAGACCCAGTACTTC,CASSIGAGGETQYF,TRBD1,14,TRBJ2-5,TRBV19,NA
TGTGCCACCTTATCACTAGCGGGGAATCCAAATGAGCAGTTCTTC,CATLSLAGNPNEQFF,TRBD2,15,TRBJ2-1,TRBV6-1,NA